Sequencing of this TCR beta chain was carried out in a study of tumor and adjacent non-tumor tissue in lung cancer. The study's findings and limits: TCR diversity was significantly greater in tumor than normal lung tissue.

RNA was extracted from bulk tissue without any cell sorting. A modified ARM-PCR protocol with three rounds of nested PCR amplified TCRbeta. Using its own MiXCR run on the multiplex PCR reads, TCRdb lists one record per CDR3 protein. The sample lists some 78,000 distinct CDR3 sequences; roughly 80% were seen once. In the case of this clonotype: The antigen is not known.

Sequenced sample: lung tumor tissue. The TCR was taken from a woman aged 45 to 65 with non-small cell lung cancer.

The CDR3: CADSLGTSIAGNTIYF. The CDR3 nucleotides read TGTGCCGACAGTTTAGGGACAAGCATCGCTGGAAACACCATATATTTT. This chain joins TRBV12-3 or TRBV12-4 and TRBJ1-3; D perhaps matches TRBD1 (6 bases). This CDR3 has 16 amino acids. Trimming pared 11 bases from V and 2 bases from J, leaving 22 bases between.